The 25 T cell receptor beta chains given below trace back to one sample, sequenced in a study of control samples from healthy donors and cancer patients. Assay used: immunoSEQ multiplex PCR; TCRdb lists only in-frame clones, some missing. The sample holds some 120,000 clones; roughly 95% are singletons and the top ten take 3.6%. Source material: blood. Source of these receptors: a man aged 30-40 years in good health.

The chain links TRBV5-4 to TRBJ1-1; tentatively, D is TRBD1 (5 bases). Germline CDR1 is SGHNT and CDR2 is YYREEE (reference sequence). The CDR3 extends over 13 amino acids. Trimming removed 3 bases at V and 10 bases at J, with 16 bases between. CDR3 region: CASSSGGPGGAFF. The CDR3 DNA reads TGTGCCAGCAGCTCCGGGGGTCCGGGAGGAGCTTTCTTT.

This clone was counted a single time. The J gene is TRBJ2-3, the V gene TRBV9; 13 nucleotides align to TRBD2. V lost 2 bases, J lost 2 bases, and 5 bases stayed unmatched. Germline-derived CDR1 and CDR2 are SGDLS and YYNGEE. The CDR3 contains 17 residues. The CDR3 protein is CASSVQGLAGDTDTQYF. CDR3 nucleotides: TGTGCCAGCAGCGTTCAAGGACTAGCGGGGGACACAGATACGCAGTATTTT.

The chain is built from TRBV15 and TRBJ1-2; TRBD1 matches 9 bases. V dropped 6 bases and J dropped 4; count of bases not matched to a gene: 0. The CDR3 loop spans 12 amino acids. CDR1 is LNHNV, CDR2 YYDKDF, per germline (reference sequence). The chain's CDR3 is CATRTGGYGYTF. CDR3 DNA sequence: TGTGCCACCAGGACAGGGGGCTATGGCTACACCTTC.

The chain is built from TRBV19 and TRBJ1-5; possible D gene TRBD1, 5 bases. Germline CDR1 is LNHDA and CDR2 is SQIVND (reference sequence). V was pared by 11 bases and J by 3 bases, with 17 bases between. The CDR3 has 14 residues. CDR3 sequence reads: CAPGDLRPNQPQHF. DNA of the CDR3: TGTGCCCCCGGGGACTTGCGACCCAATCAGCCCCAGCATTTT.

The V call is TRBV7-9, the J call TRBJ2-7; possibly TRBD1 for D (6 bases). This CDR3 contains 15 residues. V was clipped by 4 bases and J by 2 bases, with 15 bases between them. In germline, CDR1 is SEHNR, CDR2 FQNEAQ (reference sequence). The CDR3 DNA reads as TGTGCCAGCAGCTGGGGGCCACATACCCCCTACGAGCAGTACTTC. Translating it yields CASSWGPHTPYEQYF.

This clone was seen only once. J is TRBJ1-4 and V is TRBV6-4, with D possibly being TRBD1 (5 bases). This CDR3 has 14 residues. Germline V gene sequence: CDR1 MRHNA, CDR2 SNTAGT. V was shortened by 3 bases and J by 7 bases, with 12 bases between the two germline ends. This CDR3 is CASSETRVREKLFF. The CDR3 nucleotides read TGTGCCAGCAGTGAGACCAGGGTACGTGAAAAACTGTTTTTT.

The chain couples TRBV7-8 to TRBJ1-2; D unclear. Germline assignment: CDR1 SGHVS and CDR2 FQNEAQ. The CDR3 is made up of 16 amino acids. The ends were cut back, 1 base at V and 3 bases at J, with 15 bases in the middle. CDR3 sequence reads: CASSLGRTRYDYGYTF. CDR3 bases: TGTGCCAGCAGCTTAGGGCGGACCCGCTACGACTATGGCTACACCTTC.

This chain links TRBV7-9 with TRBJ2-3; D perhaps matches TRBD1 (6 bases). V was clipped by 5 bases and J by 4 bases, with 10 bases between them. Germline CDR1 SEHNR, CDR2 FQNEAQ (reference sequence). The CDR3 runs 13 residues. The CDR3 loop is CASSPEGADTQYF. The CDR3, as DNA: TGTGCCAGCAGCCCAGAGGGGGCAGATACGCAGTATTTT.

The chain carries TRBV4-3 and TRBJ1-2; tentative D call: TRBD1 (5 bases). Germline V CDR1 and CDR2: LGHNA, YSLEER. The CDR3 is made up of 16 amino acids. V lost 0 bases, J lost 4 bases, and 15 bases lay in between. The CDR3 protein is CASSQEDGARFYGYTF. CDR3 nucleotide sequence: TGCGCCAGCAGCCAAGAGGACGGGGCACGTTTCTATGGCTACACCTTC.

This clone was seen a single time. J is TRBJ2-1 and V is TRBV4-1; D is ambiguous. Germline V gene lookup returns CDR1 MGHRA and CDR2 YSYEKL. The CDR3 is 16 amino acids. The V end lost 0 bases, the J end lost 1 base, and 10 bases lay between the germline ends. CDR3 residues: CASSQEGAASYNEQFF. CDR3 nucleotides: TGCGCCAGCAGCCAAGAAGGAGCTGCGTCCTACAATGAGCAGTTCTTC.

The V call is TRBV9, the J call TRBJ2-3, with 9 nucleotides matching TRBD1. Germline CDR1 SGDLS, CDR2 YYNGEE. The CDR3 consists of 17 residues. V lost 0 bases, J lost 6 bases, and 11 bases stayed unmatched. In DNA form, the CDR3 reads TGTGCCAGCAGCGTAGCCCTCGGGACAGGGCGATTGGATACGCAGTATTTT. It specifies CASSVALGTGRLDTQYF.

Only one count was recorded for this clone. The chain combines TRBV13 with TRBJ2-2, with 7 bases lining up with TRBD2. Unmatched junction bases numbered 14, after V lost 7 bases and J lost 6 bases. Germline CDR1 and CDR2: PRHDT and FYEKMQ (reference sequence). The CDR3 has 16 residues. The CDR3 is CASNSPGGGPAGELFF. The DNA for the CDR3 is TGTGCCAGCAACTCCCCGGGGGGAGGGCCGGCCGGGGAGCTGTTTTTT.

This rearrangement joins TRBV6-2 or TRBV6-3 to TRBJ2-7; tentatively, D is TRBD1 (6 bases). CDR1 is MNHEY and CDR2 is SVGEGT in the germline V gene. V was trimmed by 5 bases and J by 0 bases, leaving 14 bases between them. This CDR3 is built from 15 residues. CDR3 sequence: CASSPRTVSSYEQYF. The CDR3 DNA follows: TGTGCCAGCAGTCCCCGGACAGTGAGCTCCTACGAGCAGTACTTC.

The gene calls are TRBV2 and TRBJ1-5, with TRBD1 matching over 7 bases. CDR3 length: 15 amino acids. Germline-derived CDR1 and CDR2 are SNHLY and FYNNEI. V lost 4 bases to trimming and J lost 1 base; unmatched junction nucleotides: 4. CDR3 coding DNA: TGTGCCAGCAGTGTGACAGGGACGAGCAATCAGCCCCAGCATTTT. Residues: CASSVTGTSNQPQHF.

The rearrangement links TRBV5-1 to TRBJ2-2, with a weak D call TRBD1 (5 bases). This CDR3 has 14 amino acids. CDR1 and CDR2 (germline): SGHRS, YFSETQ. Trimming took off 0 bases at V and 5 bases at J, with 8 bases between the two ends. CDR3 sequence reads: CASSLGQSTGELFF. The CDR3 bases are TGCGCCAGCAGCTTGGGACAGTCGACCGGGGAGCTGTTTTTT.

This clone was seen once. The chain carries TRBV3-1 (or the pseudogene TRBV3-2) and TRBJ1-1; 9 positions match TRBD1. J lost 14 bases, V lost 6 bases, and 10 bases had no gene match. CDR3 length equals 12 residues. The V gene's germline CDR1 is LGHDT and CDR2 YNNKEL (reference sequence). CDR3 amino acids: CASRPRQGVTFF. In DNA form, the CDR3 reads TGTGCCAGCAGGCCCAGACAGGGGGTAACATTCTTT.

The chain recombines TRBV12-5 with TRBJ2-1, with D unresolved. The CDR3 is made up of 13 amino acids. Trimming left V 3 bases short and J 4 bases short, with 7 bases between. The germline gives CDR1 LGHNT, CDR2 FRNRAP. The DNA for the CDR3 is TGTGCTAGTGGTTTCCCGGCTTACAATGAGCAGTTCTTC. This sequence encodes CASGFPAYNEQFF.

V and J are TRBV19 and TRBJ2-3, with D unresolved. Trimming removed 8 bases at V and 0 bases at J, with 9 bases between. Per germline, CDR1 LNHDA and CDR2 SQIVND (reference sequence). This CDR3 is built from 13 residues. CDR3 DNA sequence: TGTGCCAGTCGCCAGTCTAGCACAGATACGCAGTATTTT. Its translation is CASRQSSTDTQYF.

As regards this clone: The sample carries other DNA sequences with the same CDR3. V and J are TRBV12-3 or TRBV12-4 and TRBJ1-1; D gene ambiguous. V dropped 1 base and J dropped 8 bases, with 5 bases sitting between them. The CDR3 is 11 amino acids. The CDR3 region has the DNA TGTGCCAGCAGTTTAGGGACGGAAGCTTTCTTT. Its protein product is CASSLGTEAFF.

This rearrangement joins TRBV6-2 or TRBV6-3 to TRBJ2-1; the match to TRBD2 covers 10 bases. Germline CDR1 and CDR2: MNHEY and SVGEGT. The CDR3 has 21 residues. J gave up 0 bases and V 4 bases, and 18 bases lay outside the gene matches. The CDR3 protein is CASSFSLREVSGGDSYNEQFF. CDR3 in DNA: TGTGCCAGCAGTTTCTCACTTCGGGAGGTGAGCGGGGGGGACTCCTACAATGAGCAGTTCTTC.

This clone was detected only once. J is TRBJ2-3 and V is TRBV10-2; no clear D gene. Deletions cut 0 bases from V and 3 bases from J, with 10 bases between. Germline V gives CDR1 WSHSY, CDR2 SAAADI. The CDR3 has 15 residues. The CDR3 sequence: CASSESWKSTDTQYF. The CDR3 region has the DNA TGCGCCAGCAGTGAGTCGTGGAAGAGTACAGATACGCAGTATTTT.

The chain joins TRBV6-5 to TRBJ1-6; TRBD1 might be the D (5 bases). V lost 7 bases, J lost 9 bases, and 13 bases lay in between. The CDR3 length is 13 residues. Per the germline V gene, CDR1 is MNHEY and CDR2 is SVGAGI. CDR3: CASTVGDLSPLHF. CDR3 DNA: TGTGCCAGCACGGTGGGGGATCTTTCACCCCTCCACTTT.

The chain is built from TRBV12-5 and TRBJ1-1, with 8 bases fitting TRBD1. This CDR3 region has 16 residues. Germline values: CDR1 LGHNT, CDR2 FRNRAP. V lost 0 bases and J lost 4; bases outside the gene matches: 7. The DNA for the CDR3 is TGTGCTAGTGGTTTGGTGCCAGGGACAGGAGTCACTGAAGCTTTCTTT. The encoded protein is CASGLVPGTGVTEAFF.

J is TRBJ2-1 and V is TRBV30, with 9 bases lining up with TRBD1. This CDR3 spans 14 amino acids. The germline V gene encodes CDR1 GTSNPN and CDR2 SVGIG (reference sequence). The CDR3 sequence: CAWGQGGLTDEQFF. CDR3 sequence (DNA): TGTGCTTGGGGACAGGGAGGGCTAACGGATGAGCAGTTCTTC.

The J gene is TRBJ2-4, the V gene TRBV11-2, with D perhaps matching TRBD2 (5 bases). The CDR3 runs 16 residues. Deletions cut 0 bases from V and 3 bases from J, with 12 bases between. The V gene's germline CDR1 is SGHAT and CDR2 FQNNGV. DNA for the CDR3: TGTGCCAGCAGCTTAGATCGGAGTGGAGGCAAAAACATTCAGTACTTC. Its protein is CASSLDRSGGKNIQYF.